This T cell receptor (beta chain) was sequenced for a study of CD8+ T cells in alopecia areata. Overall study: Each day, treated patients took oral tofacitinib twice, at 5 to 10 mg per dose.

RNA, once extracted, was reverse transcribed into cDNA for use as the sequencing template. The assay was immunoSEQ multiplex PCR, and TCRdb's table has in-frame clones only and misses some. The repertoire holds roughly 180,000 clones, 63% seen once, with around 1.6% in the top ten. Study outcomes and limitations: Normal scalp showed lower clonality than lesional scalp, especially alopecia totalis/universalis.

Only a few counts were recorded for this clone. Its target is unknown. Germline V gene data show CDR1 as MNHEY and CDR2 as SVGAGI. V shed 6 bases and J 4 bases; nucleotides not matched to a gene: 5. The CDR3 runs 14 residues. Specimen: CD4+ T cells sorted from blood, collected at week 0. This sequence originates from a human donor with alopecia areata. The rearrangement joins TRBV6-5 to TRBJ2-5; 10 positions agree with TRBD1. The CDR3 region is CASRKDRGVETQYF. Written as DNA, the CDR3 is TGTGCCAGCAGAAAGGACAGGGGGGTAGAGACCCAGTACTTC.